This T cell receptor beta chain comes out of a study of CXCR3-negative and CXCR3-positive naive CD8 T cells (dated by TCRdb to the late 2010s). With regard to the full study: In total, about 130 million TRB reads were obtained, or roughly 1.5 +/- 0.3 million reads per library. Data from ten to twelve donors, pooled across two independent experiments, went into the diversity and physicochemical repertoire analyses. For the TRBV-TRBJ cluster analysis, the naive subsets came from roughly 5 donors, while the memory cells came from 3 donors.

The CDR3 measures 18 amino acids from cysteine to phenylalanine. The DNA sequence is not available. The germline V gene provides CDR1 MDHEN and CDR2 SYDVKM. Study-wide conclusions, independent of this receptor: Repertoire diversity was comparably high in both naive subsets but much lower in memory CD8+ T cells. Freshly isolated PBMCs were used for most assays because CXCR3 expression partially decreased after cryopreservation. Because surface CD5, which has been linked to self-reactivity in mice, was comparable between naive subsets, TCR interaction strength was also inferred from TRB CDR3 physicochemical properties. TRBV-TRBJ usage was similar between naive CXCR3-negative and CXCR3-positive cells from the same donor, while memory cells showed distinct patterns.

Sequenced using a NextSeq 550. The Human TCR Profiling Kit (MiLaboratory) was used to make UMI-labeled 5' RACE TRB cDNA libraries. The full amount of extracted RNA was used for cDNA synthesis, and the full amount of resulting cDNA was used for PCR amplification. Libraries were prepared in parallel using an identical number of PCR cycles. The original methods were these. MIGEC and MiXCR extracted about 50,000 +/- 10,000 unique UMI-labeled TRB cDNA molecules per library, requiring at least two reads per UMI. Each library averaged approximately 40,000 +/- 10,000 functional in-frame TRB CDR3 nucleotide clonotypes without stop codons. After downsampling to 5000 UMI-labeled TRB molecules per sample, diversity metrics, including normalized Shannon-Wiener and Chao1, were computed in VDJtools. VDJtools computed clonotype-size-weighted physicochemical properties of the central five CDR3 residues: interaction energy, strength, volume and Kidera factor 4. Each CDR3 protein sequence appears as one entry after TCRdb reprocessed the reads, and no DNA is included. TCRdb's processing, not the authors', yielded these V and J calls. This sample's table has entries for some 38,000 distinct CDR3 sequences. Around 13% of the sample goes to the ten largest clones.

As for this clonotype: This clone's antigen is unknown.

For each CD8+ T cell subset, flow sorting was done in triplicate, and roughly 310,000 cells per subset went directly into RLT lysis buffer. Peripheral blood mononuclear cells were isolated from buffy coats by standard density gradient centrifugation. Total RNA was extracted from sorted cells using an RNeasy Mini Kit. The chain couples TRBV28 to TRBJ2-3; the TCRdb D gene call, TRBD2, has no DNA to confirm it. Sequencing was carried out using memory CD8+ T cells from blood. Reading the label with the study, this specimen's cell subset or site is: conventional CD8+ memory T cells (TMEM), sorted as controls. The clonotype originates from a human donor in good health. Some clones in this sample may be carry-over from other donors' samples. The CDR3 loop reads CASSLLGLAGVGTDTQYF.